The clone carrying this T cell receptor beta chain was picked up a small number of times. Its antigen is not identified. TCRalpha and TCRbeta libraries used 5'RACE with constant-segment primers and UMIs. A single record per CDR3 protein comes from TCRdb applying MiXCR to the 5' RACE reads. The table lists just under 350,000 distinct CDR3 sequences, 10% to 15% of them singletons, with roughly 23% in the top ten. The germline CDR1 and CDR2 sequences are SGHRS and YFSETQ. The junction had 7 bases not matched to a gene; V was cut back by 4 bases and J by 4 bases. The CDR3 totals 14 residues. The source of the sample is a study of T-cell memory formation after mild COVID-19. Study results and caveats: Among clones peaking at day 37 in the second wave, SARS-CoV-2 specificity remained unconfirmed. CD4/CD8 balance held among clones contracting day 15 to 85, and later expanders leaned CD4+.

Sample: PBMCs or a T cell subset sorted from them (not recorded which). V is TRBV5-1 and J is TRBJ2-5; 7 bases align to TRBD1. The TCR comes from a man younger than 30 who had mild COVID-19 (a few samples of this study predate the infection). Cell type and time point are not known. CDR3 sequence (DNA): TGCGCCAGCAGCAGAAGGACAGGTCCAGAGACCCAGTACTTC. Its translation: CASSRRTGPETQYF.